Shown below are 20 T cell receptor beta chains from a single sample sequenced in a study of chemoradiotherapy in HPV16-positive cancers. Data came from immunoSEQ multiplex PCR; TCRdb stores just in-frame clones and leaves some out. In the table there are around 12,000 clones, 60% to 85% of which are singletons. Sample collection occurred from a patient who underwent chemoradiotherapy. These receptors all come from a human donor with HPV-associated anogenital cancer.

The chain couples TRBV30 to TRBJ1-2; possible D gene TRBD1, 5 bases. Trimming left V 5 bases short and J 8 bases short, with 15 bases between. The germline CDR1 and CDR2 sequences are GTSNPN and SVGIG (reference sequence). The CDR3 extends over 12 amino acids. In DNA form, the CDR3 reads TGTGCCTGGGCCGGGGCCCTCTGGGGCTACACCTTC. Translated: CAWAGALWGYTF. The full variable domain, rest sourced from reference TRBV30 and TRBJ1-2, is SQTIHQWPATLVQPVGSPLSLECTVEGTSNPNLYWYRQAAGRGLQLLFYSVGIGQISSEVPQNLSASRPQDRQFILSSKKLLLSDSGFYLCAWAGALWGYTFGSGTRLTVV.

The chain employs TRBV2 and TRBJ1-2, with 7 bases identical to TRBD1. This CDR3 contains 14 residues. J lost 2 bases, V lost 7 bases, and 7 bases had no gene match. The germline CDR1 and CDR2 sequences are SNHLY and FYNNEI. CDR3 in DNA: TGTGCCAGCAAAAGGGGGACAGCCAACTATGGCTACACCTTC. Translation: CASKRGTANYGYTF.

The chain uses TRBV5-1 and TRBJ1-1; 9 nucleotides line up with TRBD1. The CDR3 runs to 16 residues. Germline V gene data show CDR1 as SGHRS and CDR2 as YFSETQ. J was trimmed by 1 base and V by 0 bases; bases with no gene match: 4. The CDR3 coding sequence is TGCGCCAGCAGCTTGGCGGGGACAGGGAAGAACACTGAAGCTTTCTTT. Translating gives CASSLAGTGKNTEAFF.

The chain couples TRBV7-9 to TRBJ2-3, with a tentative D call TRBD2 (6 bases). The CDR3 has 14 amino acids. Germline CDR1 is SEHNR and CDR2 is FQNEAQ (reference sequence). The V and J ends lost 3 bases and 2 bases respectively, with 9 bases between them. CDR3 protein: CASSLGGVTDTQYF. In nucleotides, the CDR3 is TGTGCCAGCAGCTTGGGGGGAGTCACAGATACGCAGTATTTT.

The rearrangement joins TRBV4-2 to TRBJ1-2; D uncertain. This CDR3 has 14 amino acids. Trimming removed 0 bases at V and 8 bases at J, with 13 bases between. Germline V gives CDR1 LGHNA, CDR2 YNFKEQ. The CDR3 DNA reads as TGTGCCAGCAGCCAAGATCGAAGGGAGGGCGGCTACACCTTC. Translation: CASSQDRREGGYTF.

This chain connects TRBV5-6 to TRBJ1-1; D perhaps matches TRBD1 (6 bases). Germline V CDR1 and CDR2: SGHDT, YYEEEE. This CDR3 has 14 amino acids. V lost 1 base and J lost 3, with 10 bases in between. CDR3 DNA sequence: TGTGCCAGCAGCTTGCCGGGGGCCCACACTGAAGCTTTCTTT. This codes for CASSLPGAHTEAFF.

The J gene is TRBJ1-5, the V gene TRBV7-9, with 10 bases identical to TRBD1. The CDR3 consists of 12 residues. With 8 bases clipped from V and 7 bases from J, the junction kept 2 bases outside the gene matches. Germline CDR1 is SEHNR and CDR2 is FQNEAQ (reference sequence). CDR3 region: CASGQGEQPQHF. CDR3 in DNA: TGTGCCAGCGGACAGGGGGAACAGCCCCAGCATTTT.

The CDR3 bases are TGTGCCAGCTCACGCTTAGGGTACTCTGGAAACACCATATATTTT. This sequence encodes CASSRLGYSGNTIYF. This chain links TRBV18 with TRBJ1-3; D not resolved. Trimming took 4 bases from V and 0 from J, leaving 10 bases between them. The CDR3 spans 15 residues. The germline gives CDR1 KGHSH, CDR2 LQKENI.

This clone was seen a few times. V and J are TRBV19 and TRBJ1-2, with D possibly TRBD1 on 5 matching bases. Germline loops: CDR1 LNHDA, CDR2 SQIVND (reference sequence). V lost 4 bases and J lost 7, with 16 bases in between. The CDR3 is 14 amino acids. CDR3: CASSTEIRGSGYTF. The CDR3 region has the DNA TGTGCCAGTAGTACGGAGATTAGGGGATCTGGCTACACCTTC.

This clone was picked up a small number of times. The CDR3 loop reads CASSITGEGTGELFF. The CDR3 DNA follows: TGTGCCAGTAGTATTACGGGTGAGGGCACCGGGGAGCTGTTTTTT. The chain has TRBV19 and TRBJ2-2; a weak D match, TRBD2 (5 bases). V lost 3 bases and J 4 bases, leaving 12 bases between the germline ends. Germline loops: CDR1 LNHDA, CDR2 SQIVND (reference sequence). The length of the CDR3 is 15 residues.

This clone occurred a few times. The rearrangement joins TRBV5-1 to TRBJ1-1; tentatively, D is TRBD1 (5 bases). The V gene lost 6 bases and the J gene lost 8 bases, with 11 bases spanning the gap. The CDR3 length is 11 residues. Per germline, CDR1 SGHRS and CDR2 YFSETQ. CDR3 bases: TGCGCCAGCACCGGGACCGAAGAAGCTTTCTTT. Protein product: CASTGTEEAFF. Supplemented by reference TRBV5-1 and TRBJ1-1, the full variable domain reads KAGVTQTPRYLIKTRGQQVTLSCSPISGHRSVSWYQQTPGQGLQFLFEYFSETQRNKGNFPGRFSGRQFSNSRSEMNVSTLELGDSALYLCASTGTEEAFFGQGTRLTVV.

The CDR3 spells CASKTGGAPVEQFF. DNA for the CDR3: TGTGCCAGCAAGACGGGGGGCGCACCCGTTGAGCAGTTCTTC. The rearrangement uses TRBV19 and TRBJ2-1; D is possibly TRBD2 (7 bases). The CDR3 has 14 residues. The V gene lost 9 bases and the J gene lost 9 bases, with 21 bases spanning the gap. The germline gives CDR1 LNHDA, CDR2 SQIVND (reference sequence).

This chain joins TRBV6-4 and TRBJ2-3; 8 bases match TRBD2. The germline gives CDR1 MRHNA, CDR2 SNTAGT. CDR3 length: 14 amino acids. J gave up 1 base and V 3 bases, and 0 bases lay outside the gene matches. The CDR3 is CASSDSGGTDTQYF. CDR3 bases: TGTGCCAGCAGTGATAGCGGGGGCACAGATACGCAGTATTTT.

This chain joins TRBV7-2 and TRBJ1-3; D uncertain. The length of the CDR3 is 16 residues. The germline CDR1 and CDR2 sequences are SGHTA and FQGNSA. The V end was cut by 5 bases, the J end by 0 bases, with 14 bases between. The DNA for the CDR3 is TGTGCCAGCAGCCACTTCCCCGGAGCCTCTGGAAACACCATATATTTT. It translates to CASSHFPGASGNTIYF.

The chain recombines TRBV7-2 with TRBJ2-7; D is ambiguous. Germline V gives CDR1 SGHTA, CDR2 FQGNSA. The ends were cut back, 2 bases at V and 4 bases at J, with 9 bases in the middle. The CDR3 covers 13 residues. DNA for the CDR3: TGTGCCAGCAGCTTATTCATGGAATACGAGCAGTACTTC. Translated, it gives CASSLFMEYEQYF.

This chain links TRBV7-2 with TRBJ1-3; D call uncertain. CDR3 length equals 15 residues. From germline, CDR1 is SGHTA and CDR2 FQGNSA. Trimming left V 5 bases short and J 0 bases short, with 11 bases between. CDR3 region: CASSLNDLSGNTIYF. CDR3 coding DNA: TGTGCCAGCAGCCTGAACGACCTCTCTGGAAACACCATATATTTT.

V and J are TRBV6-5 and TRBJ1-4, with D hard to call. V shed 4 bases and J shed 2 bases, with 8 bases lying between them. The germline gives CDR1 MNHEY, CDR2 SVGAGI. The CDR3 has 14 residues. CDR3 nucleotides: TGTGCCAGCAGTTCGGGGTATACTAATGAAAAACTGTTTTTT. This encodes CASSSGYTNEKLFF.

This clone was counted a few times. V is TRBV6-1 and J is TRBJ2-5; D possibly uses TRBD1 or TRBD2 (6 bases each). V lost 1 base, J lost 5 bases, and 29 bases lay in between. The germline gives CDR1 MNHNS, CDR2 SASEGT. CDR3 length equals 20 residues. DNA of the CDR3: TGTGCCAGCAGTGAAGAGTTCGGGGGCGGCGGGCAGCGACGAAGGGAGACCCAGTACTTC. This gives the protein CASSEEFGGGGQRRRETQYF.

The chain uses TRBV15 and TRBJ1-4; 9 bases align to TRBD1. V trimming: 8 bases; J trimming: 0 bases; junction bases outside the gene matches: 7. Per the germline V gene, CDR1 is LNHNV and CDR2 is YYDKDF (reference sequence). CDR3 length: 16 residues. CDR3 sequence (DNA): TGTGCCACCCAGGGGGGACAGGGTACAACTAATGAAAAACTGTTTTTT. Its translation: CATQGGQGTTNEKLFF.

In nucleotides, the CDR3 is TGTGCCAGCTCGCAACTAGCGGGGGGCTACAATGAGCAGTTCTTC. Its protein is CASSQLAGGYNEQFF. The V and J genes are TRBV18 and TRBJ2-1; 12 nucleotides agree with TRBD2. Trimming removed 6 bases from V and 3 bases from J; junction bases left unmatched: 3. CDR3 length equals 15 residues. Per germline, CDR1 KGHSH and CDR2 LQKENI.